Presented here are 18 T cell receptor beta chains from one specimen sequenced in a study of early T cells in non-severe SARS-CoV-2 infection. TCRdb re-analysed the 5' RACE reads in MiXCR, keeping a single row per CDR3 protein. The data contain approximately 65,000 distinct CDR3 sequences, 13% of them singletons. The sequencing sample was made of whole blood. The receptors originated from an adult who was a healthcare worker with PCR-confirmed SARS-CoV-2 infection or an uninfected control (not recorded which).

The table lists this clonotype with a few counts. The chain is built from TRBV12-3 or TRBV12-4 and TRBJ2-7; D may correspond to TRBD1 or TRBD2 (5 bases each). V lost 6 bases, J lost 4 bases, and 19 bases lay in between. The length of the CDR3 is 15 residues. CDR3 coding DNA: TGTGCCAGCAGCCCTAGGAACGGGGCCCTATACGAGCAGTACTTC. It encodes CASSPRNGALYEQYF.

CDR3 sequence reads: CASSPGTSVETQYF. The DNA for the CDR3 is TGTGCCAGCAGCCCCGGGACTAGTGTTGAGACCCAGTACTTC. V and J are TRBV7-9 and TRBJ2-5; 8 bases are a match to TRBD2. Germline V gene data show CDR1 as SEHNR and CDR2 as FQNEAQ (reference sequence). This CDR3 is built from 14 residues. Trimming at V came to 5 bases and at J to 5 bases, leaving 7 bases not matched to a gene.

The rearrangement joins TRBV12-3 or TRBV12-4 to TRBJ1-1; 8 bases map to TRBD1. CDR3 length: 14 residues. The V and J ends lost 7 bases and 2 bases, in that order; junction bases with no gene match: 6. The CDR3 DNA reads TGTGCCAGCAACGCAGGGGGCGGCAACACTGAAGCTTTCTTT. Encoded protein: CASNAGGGNTEAFF.

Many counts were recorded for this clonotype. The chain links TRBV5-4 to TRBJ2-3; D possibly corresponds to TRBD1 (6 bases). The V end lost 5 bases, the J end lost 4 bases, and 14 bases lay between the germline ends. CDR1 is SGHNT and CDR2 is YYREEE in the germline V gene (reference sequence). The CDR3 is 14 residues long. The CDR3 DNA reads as TGTGCCAGCAGTTTTGCAGGGGTCCCAGATACGCAGTATTTT. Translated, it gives CASSFAGVPDTQYF.

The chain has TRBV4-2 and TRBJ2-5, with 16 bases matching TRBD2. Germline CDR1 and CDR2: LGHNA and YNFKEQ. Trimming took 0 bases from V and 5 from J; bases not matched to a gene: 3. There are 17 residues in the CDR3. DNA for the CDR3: TGTGCCAGCAGCCAAGATGGGACTAGCGGGGGGGCCGAGACCCAGTACTTC. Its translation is CASSQDGTSGGAETQYF.

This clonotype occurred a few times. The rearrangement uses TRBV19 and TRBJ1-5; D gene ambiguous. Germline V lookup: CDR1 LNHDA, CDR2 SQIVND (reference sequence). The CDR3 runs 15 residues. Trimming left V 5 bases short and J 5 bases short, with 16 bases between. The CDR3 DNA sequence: TGTGCCAGTAGTTTGAAAACAATCGGCGATCAGCCCCAGCATTTT. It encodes CASSLKTIGDQPQHF.

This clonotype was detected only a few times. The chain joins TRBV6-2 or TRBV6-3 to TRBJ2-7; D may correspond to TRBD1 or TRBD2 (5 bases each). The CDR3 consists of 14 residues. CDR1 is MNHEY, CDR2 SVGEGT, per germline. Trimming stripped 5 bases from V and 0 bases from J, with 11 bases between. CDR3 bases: TGTGCCAGCAGTACCCGGGGCCCCTCCTACGAGCAGTACTTC. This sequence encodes CASSTRGPSYEQYF.

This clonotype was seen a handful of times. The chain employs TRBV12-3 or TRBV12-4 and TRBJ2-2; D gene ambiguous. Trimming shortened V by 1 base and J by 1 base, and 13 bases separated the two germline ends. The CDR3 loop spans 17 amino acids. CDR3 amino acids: CASSLGSLPGNTGELFF. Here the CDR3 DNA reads TGTGCCAGCAGTTTAGGGTCACTCCCTGGGAACACCGGGGAGCTGTTTTTT.

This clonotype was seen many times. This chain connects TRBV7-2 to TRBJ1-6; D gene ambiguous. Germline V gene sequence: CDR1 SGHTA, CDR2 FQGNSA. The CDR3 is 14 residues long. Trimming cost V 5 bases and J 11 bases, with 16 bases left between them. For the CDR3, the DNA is TGTGCCAGCAGCCCGATCATCTCAGGCACACCCCTCCACTTT. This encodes CASSPIISGTPLHF. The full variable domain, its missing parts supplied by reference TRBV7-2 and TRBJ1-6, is GAGVSQSPSNKVTEKGKDVELRCDPISGHTALYWYRQSLGQGLEFLIYFQGNSAPDKSGLPSDRFSAERTGGSVSTLTIQRTQQEDSAVYLCASSPIISGTPLHFGNGTRLTVT.

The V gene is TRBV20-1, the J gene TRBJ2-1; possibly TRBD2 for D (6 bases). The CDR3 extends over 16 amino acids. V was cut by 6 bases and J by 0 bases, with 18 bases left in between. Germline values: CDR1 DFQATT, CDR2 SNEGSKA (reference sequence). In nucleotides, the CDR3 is TGCAGTGCCCCCCTTGAGGAGGGACGCTCCTACAATGAGCAGTTCTTC. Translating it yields CSAPLEEGRSYNEQFF.

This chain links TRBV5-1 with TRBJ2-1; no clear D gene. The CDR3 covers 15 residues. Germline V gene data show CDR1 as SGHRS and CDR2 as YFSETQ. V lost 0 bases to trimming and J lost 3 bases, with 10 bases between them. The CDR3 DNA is TGCGCCAGCAGCTTGGGGTCAGGTCTCTACAATGAGCAGTTCTTC. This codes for CASSLGSGLYNEQFF.

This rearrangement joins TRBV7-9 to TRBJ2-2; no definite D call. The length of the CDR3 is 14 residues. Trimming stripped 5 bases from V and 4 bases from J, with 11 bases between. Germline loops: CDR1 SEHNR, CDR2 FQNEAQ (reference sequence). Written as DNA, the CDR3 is TGTGCCAGCAGCCCAATGAAGGTCACCGGGGAGCTGTTTTTT. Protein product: CASSPMKVTGELFF.

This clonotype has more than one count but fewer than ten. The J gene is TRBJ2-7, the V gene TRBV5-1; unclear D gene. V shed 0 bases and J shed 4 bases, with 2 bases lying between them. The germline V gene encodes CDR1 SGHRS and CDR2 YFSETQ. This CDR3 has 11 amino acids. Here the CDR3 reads CASSLEYEQYF. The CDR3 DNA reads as TGCGCCAGCAGCTTGGAGTACGAGCAGTACTTC.

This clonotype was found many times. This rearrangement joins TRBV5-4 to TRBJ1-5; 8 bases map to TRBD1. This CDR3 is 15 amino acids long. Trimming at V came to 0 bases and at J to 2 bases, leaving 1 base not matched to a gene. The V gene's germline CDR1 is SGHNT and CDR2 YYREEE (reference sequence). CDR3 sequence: CASSLGGQGNQPQHF. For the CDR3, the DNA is TGTGCCAGCAGCTTGGGGGGACAGGGCAATCAGCCCCAGCATTTT. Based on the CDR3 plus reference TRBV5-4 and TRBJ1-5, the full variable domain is ETGVTQSPTHLIKTRGQQVTLRCSSQSGHNTVSWYQQALGQGPQFIFQYYREEENGRGNFPPRFSGLQFPNYSSELNVNALELDDSALYLCASSLGGQGNQPQHFGDGTRLSIL.

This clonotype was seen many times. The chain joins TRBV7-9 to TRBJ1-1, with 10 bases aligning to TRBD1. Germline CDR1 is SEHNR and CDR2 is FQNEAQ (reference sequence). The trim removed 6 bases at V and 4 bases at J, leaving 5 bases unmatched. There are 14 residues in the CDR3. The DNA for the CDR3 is TGTGCCAGCAGAGGGGACAGGGGAGTCACTGAAGCTTTCTTT. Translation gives CASRGDRGVTEAFF.

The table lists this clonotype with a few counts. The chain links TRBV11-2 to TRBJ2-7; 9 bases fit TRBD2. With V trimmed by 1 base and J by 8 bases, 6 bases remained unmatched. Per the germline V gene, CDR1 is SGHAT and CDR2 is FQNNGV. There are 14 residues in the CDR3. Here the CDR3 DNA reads TGTGCCAGCAGCTTAGTGCGGGGGGGCCTCCAGCAGTACTTC. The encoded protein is CASSLVRGGLQQYF.

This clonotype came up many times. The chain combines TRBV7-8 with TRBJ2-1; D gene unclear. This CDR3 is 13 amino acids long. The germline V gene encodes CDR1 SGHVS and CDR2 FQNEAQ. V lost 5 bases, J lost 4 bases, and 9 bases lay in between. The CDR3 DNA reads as TGTGCCAGCAGCCGAGTGGGGTACAATGAGCAGTTCTTC. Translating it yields CASSRVGYNEQFF.

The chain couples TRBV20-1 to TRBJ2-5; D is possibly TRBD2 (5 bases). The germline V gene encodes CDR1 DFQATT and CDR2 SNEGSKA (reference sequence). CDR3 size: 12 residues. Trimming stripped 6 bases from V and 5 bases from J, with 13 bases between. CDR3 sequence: CSARLLGETQYF. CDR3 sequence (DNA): TGCAGTGCGAGACTACTGGGGGAGACCCAGTACTTC.